A selection of T cell receptor beta chains follows, all from one sample in a study of T cells in localized non-small cell lung cancer. Data came from immunoSEQ multiplex PCR; TCRdb stores just in-frame clones and leaves some out. The data show approximately 54,000 clones, approximately 90% seen once. This specimen was peripheral blood, taken before any cancer treatment. The receptors shown here come from a woman aged 40-75 years with stage I lung adenocarcinoma. Each CDR3 is given with its conserved first and last residue. D genes are given only for firm matches. Part of the rows lack a size; the others show once, few, many or a class for expanded clones.

J gene: TRBJ1-5; CDR3 length: 14; clone size: -; D gene: TRBD1; V gene: TRBV19; CDR3 protein: CAIRGTGEGQPQHF; CDR3 DNA: TGTGCCATCCGCGGGACAGGGGAGGGACAGCCCCAGCATTTT
J gene: TRBJ1-2; CDR3 length: 12; clone size: -; D gene: -; V gene: TRBV28; CDR3 protein: CASSFLNYGYTF; CDR3 DNA: TGTGCCAGCAGTTTTTTAAACTATGGCTACACCTTC
J gene: TRBJ1-4; CDR3 length: 12; clone size: -; D gene: -; V gene: TRBV30; CDR3 protein: CAWSQSSGKLFF; CDR3 DNA: TGTGCCTGGAGCCAGTCGAGCGGAAAACTGTTTTTT
J gene: TRBJ1-5; CDR3 length: 10; clone size: -; D gene: -; V gene: TRBV27; CDR3 protein: CASSVGTHFF; CDR3 DNA: TGTGCCAGCAGTGTCGGGACCCATTTTTTT
J gene: TRBJ2-3; CDR3 length: 15; clone size: large; D gene: -; V gene: TRBV15; CDR3 protein: CATSRSLGGTDTQYF; CDR3 DNA: TGTGCCACCAGCAGATCGTTGGGGGGCACAGATACGCAGTATTTT
J gene: TRBJ2-1; CDR3 length: 16; clone size: -; D gene: TRBD2; V gene: TRBV30; CDR3 protein: CARTSGGAASYNEQFF; CDR3 DNA: TGTGCCCGGACTAGCGGGGGGGCGGCATCCTACAATGAGCAGTTCTTC
J gene: TRBJ1-2; CDR3 length: 16; clone size: once; D gene: -; V gene: TRBV7-2; CDR3 protein: CASSLALPGEANGYTF; CDR3 DNA: TGTGCCAGCAGCTTAGCTTTGCCAGGGGAGGCAAATGGCTACACCTTC
J gene: TRBJ2-7; CDR3 length: 16; clone size: -; D gene: -; V gene: TRBV7-2; CDR3 protein: CASSFTPGAHPYEQYF; CDR3 DNA: TGTGCCAGCAGCTTCACCCCAGGGGCCCATCCCTACGAGCAGTACTTC
J gene: TRBJ1-1; CDR3 length: 15; clone size: -; D gene: -; V gene: TRBV9; CDR3 protein: CASSPSGGVGTEAFF; CDR3 DNA: TGTGCCAGCAGCCCCAGTGGGGGGGTCGGCACTGAAGCTTTCTTT
J gene: TRBJ2-7; CDR3 length: 14; clone size: -; D gene: TRBD1; V gene: TRBV28; CDR3 protein: CASSLPGQQNEQYF; CDR3 DNA: TGTGCCAGCAGTTTACCGGGACAGCAAAACGAGCAGTACTTC
J gene: TRBJ2-7; CDR3 length: 12; clone size: -; D gene: -; V gene: TRBV2; CDR3 protein: CASSLGSYEQYF; CDR3 DNA: TGTGCCAGCAGTCTGGGTTCCTACGAGCAGTACTTC
J gene: TRBJ2-7; CDR3 length: 13; clone size: few; D gene: -; V gene: TRBV5-1; CDR3 protein: CASSSGLSYEQYF; CDR3 DNA: TGCGCCAGCAGCTCGGGGTTATCCTACGAGCAGTACTTC
J gene: TRBJ2-3; CDR3 length: 12; clone size: -; D gene: TRBD1; V gene: TRBV29-1; CDR3 protein: CSVQGAADTQYF; CDR3 DNA: TGCAGCGTTCAGGGGGCGGCAGATACGCAGTATTTT
J gene: TRBJ1-5; CDR3 length: 12; clone size: once; D gene: -; V gene: TRBV21-1; CDR3 protein: CASSKVAGPQHF; CDR3 DNA: TGTGCCAGCAGCAAAGTGGCCGGGCCCCAGCATTTT
J gene: TRBJ2-7; CDR3 length: 14; clone size: -; D gene: TRBD1; V gene: TRBV5-1; CDR3 protein: CASSLDRASYEQYF; CDR3 DNA: TGCGCCAGCAGTTTGGACAGGGCGAGTTACGAGCAGTACTTC
J gene: TRBJ1-3; CDR3 length: 14; clone size: few; D gene: -; V gene: TRBV6-6; CDR3 protein: CASRRESSGNTIYF; CDR3 DNA: TGTGCCAGCAGGCGAGAAAGCTCTGGAAACACCATATATTTT
J gene: TRBJ1-6; CDR3 length: 13; clone size: few; D gene: -; V gene: TRBV4-1; CDR3 protein: CASSRGDNSPLHF; CDR3 DNA: TGCGCCAGCAGCAGAGGGGACAATTCACCCCTCCACTTT
J gene: TRBJ2-4; CDR3 length: 17; clone size: -; D gene: -; V gene: TRBV19; CDR3 protein: CASSISRESLAKNIQYF; CDR3 DNA: TGTGCCAGTAGTATTTCTAGGGAGTCTCTAGCCAAAAACATTCAGTACTTC
J gene: TRBJ1-2; CDR3 length: 12; clone size: few; D gene: -; V gene: TRBV29-1; CDR3 protein: CSVEGLSYGYTF; CDR3 DNA: TGCAGCGTCGAGGGACTCAGCTATGGCTACACCTTC
J gene: TRBJ2-1; CDR3 length: 14; clone size: -; D gene: -; V gene: TRBV7-2; CDR3 protein: CASLLRGRVHEQFF; CDR3 DNA: TGTGCCAGCCTGCTTAGGGGCCGAGTGCATGAGCAGTTCTTC
J gene: TRBJ1-5; CDR3 length: 14; clone size: -; D gene: -; V gene: TRBV27; CDR3 protein: CASSLYRKNQPQHF; CDR3 DNA: TGTGCCAGCAGTTTGTACAGGAAGAATCAGCCCCAGCATTTT
J gene: TRBJ1-4; CDR3 length: 14; clone size: -; D gene: -; V gene: TRBV4-3; CDR3 protein: CASSQLGFSEKLFF; CDR3 DNA: TGCGCCAGCAGCCAATTAGGGTTCAGTGAAAAACTGTTTTTT
J gene: TRBJ1-2; CDR3 length: 15; clone size: -; D gene: -; V gene: TRBV27; CDR3 protein: CASSLMSDGGKGYTF; CDR3 DNA: TGTGCCAGCAGTTTAATGTCCGATGGGGGGAAGGGCTACACCTTC